Listed below are T cell receptor beta chains from one sample, sequenced in a study of blood T cell repertoires in COVID-19. TCRdb's copy holds only in-frame clones and misses some; the assay was immunoSEQ multiplex PCR. The table records fewer than 120,000 clones, 88% of them present only once. Source material: peripheral blood. The receptors were sampled from a woman aged 50 to 65 with acute or convalescent COVID-19. The CDR3 runs from the conserved cysteine through the conserved F or W. D genes are given only for firm matches. Rows may omit the clone size; those that give it use once, few, many or a size class.

v_gene	d_gene	abundance	j_gene	CDR3aa	CDR3nt
TRBV9	TRBD2	-	TRBJ2-1	CASSVPPPGLAGGPGYNEQFF	TGTGCCAGCAGCGTTCCCCCTCCGGGACTAGCGGGAGGGCCAGGGTACAATGAGCAGTTCTTC
TRBV6-5	-	-	TRBJ1-1	CASSYSRAGKNTEAFF	TGTGCCAGCAGTTACTCAAGGGCGGGAAAGAACACTGAAGCTTTCTTT
TRBV28	-	-	TRBJ1-2	CASMGQGTYHYGYTF	TGTGCCAGCATGGGGCAGGGTACGTATCACTATGGCTACACCTTC
TRBV14	-	-	TRBJ2-7	CASSQPGDSKNEQYF	TGTGCCAGCAGCCAGCCCGGGGATAGCAAAAACGAGCAGTACTTC
TRBV30	TRBD2	-	TRBJ2-1	CAWSGGGGSSYNEQFF	TGTGCCTGGAGTGGGGGGGGAGGGAGCTCCTACAATGAGCAGTTCTTC
TRBV21-1	-	-	TRBJ1-1	CASSGGSGITEAFF	TGTGCCAGCAGCGGGGGGTCAGGGATCACTGAAGCTTTCTTT
TRBV12-3/TRBV12-4	-	once	TRBJ2-5	CASRRPGHPQYF	TGTGCCAGCAGGAGGCCGGGACATCCCCAGTACTTC
TRBV2	-	few	TRBJ1-1	CASSARGTGSTEAFF	TGTGCCAGCAGTGCCAGGGGAACGGGTAGTACTGAAGCTTTCTTT
TRBV10-2	TRBD2	-	TRBJ2-1	CASSDGGRAGHEQFF	TGCGCCAGCAGTGACGGCGGGAGAGCTGGACATGAGCAGTTCTTC
TRBV5-1	-	-	TRBJ2-1	CASSLLGLASYNEQFF	TGCGCCAGCAGCTTGCTTGGGCTAGCCTCCTACAATGAGCAGTTCTTC